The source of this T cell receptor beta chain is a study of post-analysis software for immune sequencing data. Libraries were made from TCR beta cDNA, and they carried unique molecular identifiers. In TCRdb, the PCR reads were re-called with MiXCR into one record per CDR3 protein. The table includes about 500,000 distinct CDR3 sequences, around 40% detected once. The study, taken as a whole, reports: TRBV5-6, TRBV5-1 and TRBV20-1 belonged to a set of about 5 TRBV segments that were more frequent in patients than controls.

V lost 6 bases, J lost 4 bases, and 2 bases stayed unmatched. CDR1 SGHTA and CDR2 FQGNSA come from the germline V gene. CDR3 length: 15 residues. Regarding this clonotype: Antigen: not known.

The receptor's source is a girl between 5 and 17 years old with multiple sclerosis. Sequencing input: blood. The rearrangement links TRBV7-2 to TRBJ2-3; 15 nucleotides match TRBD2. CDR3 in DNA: TGTGCCAGCAGGAGGACTAGCGGGAGGGCAGATACGCAGTATTTT. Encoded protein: CASRRTSGRADTQYF.